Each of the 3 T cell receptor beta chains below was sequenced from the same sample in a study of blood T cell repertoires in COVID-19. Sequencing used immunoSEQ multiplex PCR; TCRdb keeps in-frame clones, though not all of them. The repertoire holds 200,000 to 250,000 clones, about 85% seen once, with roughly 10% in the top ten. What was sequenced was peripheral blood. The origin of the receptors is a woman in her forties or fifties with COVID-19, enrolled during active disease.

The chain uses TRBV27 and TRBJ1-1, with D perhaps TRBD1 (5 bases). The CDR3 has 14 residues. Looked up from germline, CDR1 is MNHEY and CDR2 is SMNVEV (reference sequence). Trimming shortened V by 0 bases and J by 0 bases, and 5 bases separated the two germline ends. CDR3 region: CASSLSGVNTEAFF. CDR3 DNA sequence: TGTGCCAGCAGTTTATCAGGGGTGAACACTGAAGCTTTCTTT.

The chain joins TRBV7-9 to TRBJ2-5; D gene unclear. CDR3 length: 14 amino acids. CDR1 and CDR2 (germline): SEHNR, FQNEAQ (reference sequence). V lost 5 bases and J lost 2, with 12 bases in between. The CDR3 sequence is CASSPRQKQETQYF. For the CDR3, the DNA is TGTGCCAGCAGCCCGAGACAAAAGCAAGAGACCCAGTACTTC.

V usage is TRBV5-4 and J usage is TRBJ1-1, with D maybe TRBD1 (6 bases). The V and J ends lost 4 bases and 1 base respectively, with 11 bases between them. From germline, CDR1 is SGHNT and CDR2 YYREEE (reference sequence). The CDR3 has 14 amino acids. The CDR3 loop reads CASSRVGANTEAFF. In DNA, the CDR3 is TGTGCCAGCAGCCGGGTGGGGGCGAACACTGAAGCTTTCTTT.